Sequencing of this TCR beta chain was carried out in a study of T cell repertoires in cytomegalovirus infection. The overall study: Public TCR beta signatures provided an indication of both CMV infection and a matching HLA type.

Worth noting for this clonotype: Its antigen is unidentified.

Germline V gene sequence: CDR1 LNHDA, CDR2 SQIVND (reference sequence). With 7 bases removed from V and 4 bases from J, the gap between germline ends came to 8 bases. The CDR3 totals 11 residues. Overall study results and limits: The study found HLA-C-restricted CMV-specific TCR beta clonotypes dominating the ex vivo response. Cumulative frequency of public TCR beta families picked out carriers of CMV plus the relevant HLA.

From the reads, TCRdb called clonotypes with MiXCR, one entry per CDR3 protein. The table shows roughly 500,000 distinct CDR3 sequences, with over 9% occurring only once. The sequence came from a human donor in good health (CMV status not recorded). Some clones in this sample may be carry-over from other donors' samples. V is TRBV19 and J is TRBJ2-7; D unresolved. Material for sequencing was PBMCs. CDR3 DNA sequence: TGTGCCAGTATGGCTGGTTACGAGCAGTACTTC. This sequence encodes CASMAGYEQYF.